The 9 T cell receptor beta chains below come from one sample, sequenced in a study of cytomegalovirus exposure and HLA in healthy donors. PCR employed 60 Vbeta and 13 Jbeta primers. Only in-frame clones appear in the TCRdb table, and some are missing; sequencing was by immunoSEQ multiplex PCR. This table has 120,000 or so clones, 75% to 85% appearing once. The sequencing input was PBMCs. The receptors shown here come from a woman between 45 and 65 years old in good health and CMV-seropositive.

The chain combines TRBV5-1 with TRBJ2-5; perhaps TRBD2 as D (5 bases). The germline V gene has CDR1 SGHRS and CDR2 YFSETQ. This CDR3 region has 14 residues. V was clipped by 4 bases and J by 1 base, with 11 bases between them. The CDR3 nucleotides are TGCGCCAGCAGCCCGGCGGGCGGCCAAGAGACCCAGTACTTC. Translating it yields CASSPAGGQETQYF.

The chain is built from TRBV5-4 and TRBJ2-7; D remains unclear. V shed 4 bases and J shed 8 bases, with 13 bases lying between them. Germline CDR1 and CDR2: SGHNT and YYREEE (reference sequence). The length of the CDR3 is 12 residues. This CDR3 is CASSPNVGQQYF. For the CDR3, the DNA is TGTGCCAGCAGCCCGAATGTTGGGCAGCAGTACTTC.

CDR3 sequence: CASSLNQNTEAFF. DNA for the CDR3: TGCGCCAGCAGCTTGAATCAGAACACTGAAGCTTTCTTT. The gene calls are TRBV5-1 and TRBJ1-1; the D is unclear. The CDR3 extends over 13 amino acids. The V end was cut by 1 base, the J end by 1 base, with 5 bases between. In germline, CDR1 is SGHRS, CDR2 YFSETQ.

V usage is TRBV7-9 and J usage is TRBJ1-1, with D possibly matching TRBD1 (5 bases). The CDR3 is 14 residues long. Germline CDR1 SEHNR, CDR2 FQNEAQ (reference sequence). V dropped 2 bases and J dropped 0 bases, with 7 bases sitting between them. Written as DNA, the CDR3 is TGTGCCAGCAGCTTAAAGGGGATGAACACTGAAGCTTTCTTT. Translating it yields CASSLKGMNTEAFF.

J is TRBJ2-1 and V is TRBV6-4; a possible D gene is TRBD2 (7 bases). Germline loops: CDR1 MRHNA, CDR2 SNTAGT. V shed 0 bases and J shed 6 bases, with 12 bases lying between them. The CDR3 is 15 residues long. CDR3 sequence: CASSDSGGGSNEQFF. The DNA for the CDR3 is TGTGCCAGCAGTGACTCAGGGGGGGGCTCCAATGAGCAGTTCTTC.

This clone has only a few counts. The chain recombines TRBV5-1 with TRBJ2-6; D gene uncertain. The CDR3 contains 15 residues. The V gene's germline CDR1 is SGHRS and CDR2 YFSETQ. V was shortened by 6 bases and J by 0 bases, with 10 bases between the two germline ends. CDR3: CASTLLPSGANVLTF. The CDR3 DNA sequence: TGCGCCAGCACTCTTCTTCCCTCTGGGGCCAACGTCCTGACTTTC.

This clone has more than one count but fewer than ten. This chain joins TRBV4-3 and TRBJ1-5, with 7 positions matching TRBD1. The CDR3 is made up of 17 amino acids. Germline V lookup: CDR1 LGHNA, CDR2 YSLEER. Losses at the gene ends were 0 bases for V and 0 bases for J; bases not matched to a gene: 5. CDR3 sequence reads: CASSQEGGTVSNQPQHF. DNA of the CDR3: TGCGCCAGCAGCCAAGAGGGCGGGACAGTTAGCAATCAGCCCCAGCATTTT.

V is TRBV5-6 and J is TRBJ1-2; TRBD1 agrees at 7 bases. Germline loops: CDR1 SGHDT, CDR2 YYEEEE. The CDR3 extends over 15 amino acids. Losses at the gene ends were 5 bases for V and 3 bases for J; bases not matched to a gene: 10. In DNA form, the CDR3 reads TGTGCCAGCAGTCCTCTATCCGGGACAGACTATGGCTACACCTTC. As protein: CASSPLSGTDYGYTF. Complete variable domain (other parts from reference TRBV5-6 and TRBJ1-2): DAGVTQSPTHLIKTRGQQVTLRCSPKSGHDTVSWYQQALGQGPQFIFQYYEEEERQRGNFPDRFSGHQFPNYSSELNVNALLLGDSALYLCASSPLSGTDYGYTFGSGTRLTVV.

This rearrangement joins TRBV7-6 to TRBJ1-3; 10 bases are a match to TRBD1. J gave up 3 bases and V 0 bases, and 5 bases lay outside the gene matches. CDR3 length: 17 residues. The germline gives CDR1 SGHVS, CDR2 FNYEAQ. CDR3 coding DNA: TGTGCCAGCAGCTTAGCGTTGGGACAGGGGTTTGGAAACACCATATATTTT. Amino acids: CASSLALGQGFGNTIYF.